One T cell receptor (beta chain) is described in this entry. Antigen: not known. These data belong to a study of shared clonotypes between healthy human individuals. As for the study in general: For every donor, three CD4 naive, three CD4 memory, two CD8 naive and one CD8 memory plates were used.

Study observations and caveats: Researchers sampled only blood; tissue repertoires likely differ. Among the subsets, naive ones generally showed larger estimated richness than memory ones.

The V gene's germline CDR1 is ENHRY and CDR2 SYGVKD. V trimming: 4 bases; J trimming: 3 bases; junction bases outside the gene matches: 10. The CDR3 consists of 17 residues. Repertoires were generated with immunoSEQ multiplex PCR, while TCRdb's copy carries only in-frame clones and drops some. This table has 950,000 to 1,100,000 clones, around 82% appearing once. The V gene is TRBV10-3, the J gene TRBJ2-1; 9 bases agree with TRBD2. The receptor was derived from a man aged 18 to 30 in good health. Some clones in this sample may be carry-over from other donors' samples. Sequencing input: memory CD4+ T cells from PBMCs. Subset defined: CD45RA-negative fraction. The CDR3 DNA reads TGTGCCATCAGTGTGGCGGGAGGGGGTTATGGCTACAATGAGCAGTTCTTC. As protein: CAISVAGGGYGYNEQFF.